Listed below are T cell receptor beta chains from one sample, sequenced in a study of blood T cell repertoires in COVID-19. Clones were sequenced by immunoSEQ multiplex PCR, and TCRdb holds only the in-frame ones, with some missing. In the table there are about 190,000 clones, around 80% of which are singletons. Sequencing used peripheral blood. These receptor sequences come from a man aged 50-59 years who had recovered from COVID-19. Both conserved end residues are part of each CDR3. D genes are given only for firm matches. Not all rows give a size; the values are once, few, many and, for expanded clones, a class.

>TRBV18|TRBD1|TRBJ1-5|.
TGTGCCAGCTCCATGGACAGGGATCAGCCCCAGCATTTT
CASSMDRDQPQHF
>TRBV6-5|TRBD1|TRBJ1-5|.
TGTGCCAGCAGGGGACAGTTTAGCAATCAGCCCCAGCATTTT
CASRGQFSNQPQHF
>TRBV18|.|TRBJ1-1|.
TGTGCCAGCTCACTGGACCGACAGTCGAACACTGAAGCTTTCTTT
CASSLDRQSNTEAFF
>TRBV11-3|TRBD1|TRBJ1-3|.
TGTGCCAGCAGCTCCGGGACAGGGGGAAACTCTGGAAACACCATATATTTT
CASSSGTGGNSGNTIYF
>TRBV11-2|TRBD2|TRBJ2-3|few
TGTGCCAGCAGCTTTATGGCGGGAGATACAGATACGCAGTATTTT
CASSFMAGDTDTQYF
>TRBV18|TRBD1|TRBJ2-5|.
TGTGCCAGCTCACCAGGGACAGGGTCTGGGGAGACCCAGTACTTC
CASSPGTGSGETQYF
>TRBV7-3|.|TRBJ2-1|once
TGTGCCAGCAGCTTAGAACAGAGCTCCTACAATGAGCAGTTCTTC
CASSLEQSSYNEQFF
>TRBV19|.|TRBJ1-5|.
TGTGCCAGTAGTATCCTAGGTAGCAATCAGCCCCAGCATTTT
CASSILGSNQPQHF
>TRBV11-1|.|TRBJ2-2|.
TGTGCCAGCAGCTTCCGACAAACCGGGGAGCTGTTTTTT
CASSFRQTGELFF
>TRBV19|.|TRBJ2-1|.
TGTGCCAGTAGTAGTCTTGATCGGGACAACAATGAGCAGTTCTTC
CASSSLDRDNNEQFF
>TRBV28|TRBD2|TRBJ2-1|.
TGTGCCAGCACCAGGACTAGCGGGAACTACAATGAGCAGTTCTTC
CASTRTSGNYNEQFF
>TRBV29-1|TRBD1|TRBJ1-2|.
TGCAGCGTTAGTGAACAGGGGACTAGGGGCTACACCTTC
CSVSEQGTRGYTF
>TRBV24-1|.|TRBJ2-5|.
TGTGCCACCAGTGATTTTGGAGGGGGCGAGAAAGAGACCCAGTACTTC
CATSDFGGGEKETQYF
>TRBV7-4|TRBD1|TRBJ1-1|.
TGTGCCAGCAGCTTATTGGGACAGAGATTTCCGAACACTGAAGCTTTCTTT
CASSLLGQRFPNTEAFF
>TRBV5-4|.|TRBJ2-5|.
TGTGCCAGCAGCTTGGTCCAGGGCCAAGAGACCCAGTACTTC
CASSLVQGQETQYF
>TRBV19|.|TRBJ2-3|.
TGTGCCAGTGGGGGGGCGTACGGCACAGATACGCAGTATTTT
CASGGAYGTDTQYF
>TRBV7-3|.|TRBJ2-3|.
TGTGCCAGCAGCTCCGACAGTCGGAGCACAGATACGCAGTATTTT
CASSSDSRSTDTQYF
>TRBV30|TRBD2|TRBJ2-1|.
TGTGCCTGGAGTAAATTAGCGGGGATCAATGAGCAGTTCTTC
CAWSKLAGINEQFF
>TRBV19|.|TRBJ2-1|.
TGTGCCAGTAGTAACCCCCCGGGACTCCTCTCCTACAATGAGCAGTTCTTC
CASSNPPGLLSYNEQFF
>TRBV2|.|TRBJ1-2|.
TGTGCCAGCAGTCTAAGTGGCTACACCTTC
CASSLSGYTF
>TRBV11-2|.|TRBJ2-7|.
TGTGCCAGCAGCTTTTACGGGAGCCAAACCTACGAGCAGTACTTC
CASSFYGSQTYEQYF
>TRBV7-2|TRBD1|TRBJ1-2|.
TGTGCCAGCAGCTTAGAGGGACAGGGGCGGGGCTATGGCTACACCTTC
CASSLEGQGRGYGYTF
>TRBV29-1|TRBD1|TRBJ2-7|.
TGCAGCGTGCGGACAGGGGGGGGCGAGCAGTACTTC
CSVRTGGGEQYF
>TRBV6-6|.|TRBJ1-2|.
TGTGCCAGCAGAGACACAGCAGGGTTGCTCGGTGGCTACACCTTC
CASRDTAGLLGGYTF
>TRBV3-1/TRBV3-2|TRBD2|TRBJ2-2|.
TGTGCCAGCAGCCAAGAGTACCCAAAGGGACTAGCGGGAGGGCCGGGCACCGGGGAGCTGTTTTTT
CASSQEYPKGLAGGPGTGELFF
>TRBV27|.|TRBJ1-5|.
TGTGCCAGCAGTTTAAAGGGGATTCAGCCCCAGCATTTT
CASSLKGIQPQHF
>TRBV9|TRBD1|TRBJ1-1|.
TGTGCCAGCAGCGTCTTACCCGGGACAGAGAACACTGAAGCTTTCTTT
CASSVLPGTENTEAFF
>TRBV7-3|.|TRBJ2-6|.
TGTGCCAGCAGCTTAAACCGGTACAAGACTTCTGGGGCCAACGTCCTGACTTTC
CASSLNRYKTSGANVLTF
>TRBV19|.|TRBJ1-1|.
TGTGCCAGTAGTATACAGGGGAACACTGAAGCTTTCTTT
CASSIQGNTEAFF
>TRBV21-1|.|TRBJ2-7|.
TGTGCCAGCAGCCCCAGAGGGGACTCCCGTGTCTATAAGCAGTACTTC
CASSPRGDSRVYKQYF
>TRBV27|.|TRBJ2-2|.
TGTGCCAGCGCCCCGGTGAACACCGGGGAGCTGTTTTTT
CASAPVNTGELFF
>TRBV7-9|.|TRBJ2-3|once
TGTGCCAGCAGTTTTATCACAGATACGCAGTATTTT
CASSFITDTQYF
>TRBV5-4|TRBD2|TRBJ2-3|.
TGTGCCAGCAGCTACGGGACTAGCGGAGCGCAGACCACAGATACGCAGTATTTT
CASSYGTSGAQTTDTQYF